One and the same sample provided the 27 T cell receptor beta chains below, sequenced in a study of siplizumab effects on memory and regulatory T cells. Here immunoSEQ multiplex PCR was the method, and the copy in TCRdb shows in-frame clones only, minus some. This table has more than 60,000 clones, 90% to 98% appearing once. What was sequenced was naive CD8+ T cells sorted from blood. The source is a human donor in good health.

The chain carries TRBV2 and TRBJ2-4; D perhaps matches TRBD1 (7 bases). This CDR3 contains 16 residues. Deletions cut 7 bases from V and 3 bases from J, with 19 bases between. Germline V CDR1 and CDR2: SNHLY, FYNNEI. This CDR3 reads CASTPDGGGNKNIQYF. The CDR3 region has the DNA TGTGCCAGCACCCCGGACGGAGGGGGCAACAAAAACATTCAGTACTTC.

This chain uses TRBV19 with TRBJ1-1; TRBD1 might be the D (6 bases). V shed 6 bases and J shed 3 bases, with 20 bases lying between them. CDR1 and CDR2 from the germline V gene are LNHDA and SQIVND (reference sequence). The CDR3 has 16 amino acids. The chain's CDR3 is CASSHGTRGFDTEAFF. CDR3 DNA sequence: TGTGCCAGTAGCCACGGGACAAGGGGCTTCGACACTGAAGCTTTCTTT.

The chain is built from TRBV28 and TRBJ2-3; D gene uncertain. This CDR3 region has 15 residues. Between the trimmed V and J ends, which lost 3 bases and 4 bases, there was a span of 14 bases. The germline CDR1 and CDR2 sequences are MDHEN and SYDVKM. CDR3 bases: TGTGCCAGCAGTTTTGGCCAGATAGGAGCAGATACGCAGTATTTT. It translates to CASSFGQIGADTQYF. Combining the CDR3 with reference TRBV28 and TRBJ2-3 gives the whole variable domain DVKVTQSSRYLVKRTGEKVFLECVQDMDHENMFWYRQDPGLGLRLIYFSYDVKMKEKGDIPEGYSVSREKKERFSLILESASTNQTSMYLCASSFGQIGADTQYFGPGTRLTVL.

V and J are TRBV11-2 and TRBJ1-1; TRBD1 might be the D (5 bases). Looked up from germline, CDR1 is SGHAT and CDR2 is FQNNGV. The CDR3 has 14 residues. Deletions cut 2 bases from V and 5 bases from J, with 12 bases between. CDR3 protein: CASSLTPEGTEAFF. Here the CDR3 DNA reads TGTGCCAGCAGCTTAACCCCCGAGGGGACTGAAGCTTTCTTT. Full variable domain (missing parts from reference TRBV11-2 and TRBJ1-1): EAGVAQSPRYKIIEKRQSVAFWCNPISGHATLYWYQQILGQGPKLLIQFQNNGVVDDSQLPKDRFSAERLKGVDSTLKIQPAKLEDSAVYLCASSLTPEGTEAFFGQGTRLTVV.

The chain carries TRBV6-6 and TRBJ1-5; possible D gene TRBD1, 5 bases. Germline CDR1 is MNHNY and CDR2 is SVGAGI (reference sequence). The ends were cut back, 4 bases at V and 9 bases at J, with 7 bases in the middle. The length of the CDR3 is 11 residues. DNA for the CDR3: TGTGCCAGCAGTTCTGGGGGGCCCCAGCATTTT. The encoded protein is CASSSGGPQHF.

This sequence joins TRBV4-1 and TRBJ2-7; TRBD2 matches at 8 bases. After removal of 4 bases from V and 4 bases from J, the junction contained 6 bases not matched to a gene. The germline V gene encodes CDR1 MGHRA and CDR2 YSYEKL. This CDR3 has 14 residues. CDR3 sequence reads: CASSPPSGLYEQYF. The CDR3 coding sequence is TGCGCCAGCAGCCCACCTAGCGGGCTATACGAGCAGTACTTC.

The chain employs TRBV11-3 and TRBJ2-5; 9 nucleotides line up with TRBD1. The CDR3 is made up of 14 amino acids. With 4 bases clipped from V and 5 bases from J, the junction kept 5 bases outside the gene matches. Germline values: CDR1 SGHNT, CDR2 YENEEA. As DNA, the CDR3 is TGTGCCAGCAGCTCCCGGACAGGGGACGAGACCCAGTACTTC. This gives the protein CASSSRTGDETQYF.

The chain employs TRBV12-1 and TRBJ2-4. TRBV12-1 is designated a pseudogene. There are 14 residues in the CDR3. The CDR3 bases are TGTGCCAGCAGCTGGATACTAGCCAAAAACATTCAGTACTTC. Translating gives CASSWILAKNIQYF.

The rearrangement uses TRBV2 and TRBJ2-7; maybe TRBD1 (6 bases). The CDR3 extends over 15 amino acids. The ends were cut back, 8 bases at V and 2 bases at J, with 19 bases in the middle. Germline CDR1 reads SNHLY; CDR2 reads FYNNEI. The CDR3 loop reads CASQEGQSPTYEQYF. The CDR3 nucleotides are TGTGCCAGCCAAGAAGGACAGTCTCCAACCTACGAGCAGTACTTC.

J is TRBJ2-1 and V is TRBV28; D remains ambiguous. The CDR3 is made up of 16 amino acids. Germline V gene sequence: CDR1 MDHEN, CDR2 SYDVKM. V was pared by 6 bases and J by 4 bases, with 19 bases between. The CDR3 region is CASSPADVETYNEQFF. DNA for the CDR3: TGTGCCAGCAGCCCCGCGGACGTCGAGACGTACAATGAGCAGTTCTTC.

This chain connects TRBV7-2 to TRBJ2-6, with D maybe TRBD2 (5 bases). Germline CDR1 SGHTA, CDR2 FQGNSA. Trimming cost V 2 bases and J 2 bases, with 7 bases left between them. This CDR3 spans 15 amino acids. The CDR3, as DNA: TGTGCCAGCAGCTTACTAGCAGCTGGGGCCAACGTCCTGACTTTC. Translation gives CASSLLAAGANVLTF. The variable domain in full, with the rest retrieved from reference TRBV7-2 and TRBJ2-6, is GAGVSQSPSNKVTEKGKDVELRCDPISGHTALYWYRQSLGQGLEFLIYFQGNSAPDKSGLPSDRFSAERTGGSVSTLTIQRTQQEDSAVYLCASSLLAAGANVLTFGAGSRLTVL.

DNA for the CDR3: TGCGCCAGCAGCTTGGGTTTGGCGGGGCAAGAGACCCAGTACTTC. Translated: CASSLGLAGQETQYF. The rearrangement uses TRBV5-1 and TRBJ2-5, with D perhaps TRBD2 (6 bases). The V end lost 0 bases, the J end lost 2 bases, and 11 bases lay between the germline ends. The CDR3 has 15 amino acids. The V gene's germline CDR1 is SGHRS and CDR2 YFSETQ.

The J gene is TRBJ1-2, the V gene TRBV5-6; 7 bases are a match to TRBD1. Germline trimming cut 0 bases from V and 4 bases from J; bases unmatched to any gene: 3. Per the germline V gene, CDR1 is SGHDT and CDR2 is YYEEEE. The length of the CDR3 is 14 residues. CDR3 in DNA: TGTGCCAGCAGCTTGGGGACAGGATTCTATGGCTACACCTTC. Amino acid sequence: CASSLGTGFYGYTF.

V and J are TRBV29-1 and TRBJ1-1; maybe TRBD1 (6 bases). V lost 7 bases and J 5 bases, leaving 11 bases between the germline ends. The length of the CDR3 is 11 residues. Looked up from germline, CDR1 is SQVTM and CDR2 is ANQGSEA. The CDR3 DNA reads TGCAGCGACAGGGTTGGAACTGAAGCTTTCTTT. This gives the protein CSDRVGTEAFF.

This clone showed up just once. The genes are TRBV12-5 and TRBJ1-6, with no clear D. The CDR3 is 17 residues long. Germline V gene lookup returns CDR1 LGHNT and CDR2 FRNRAP. The CDR3 here is CAKTMRLRSSYNSPLHF. DNA for the CDR3: TGTGCCAAAACGATGAGACTCCGGAGCTCCTATAATTCACCCCTCCACTTT.

The chain uses TRBV11-2 and TRBJ2-5, with D perhaps TRBD1 or TRBD2 (5 bases each). The closer fit of TRBJ2-7 to the DNA end suggests the J call may be wrong. Germline V gene sequence: CDR1 SGHAT, CDR2 FQNNGV. The CDR3 spans 14 residues. Here the CDR3 reads CASSLDQGGYEQYF. The DNA of the CDR3 is TGTGCCAGCAGCTTAGATCAGGGCGGGTACGAGCAGTACTTC.

The V and J genes are TRBV19 and TRBJ2-5; 7 nucleotides agree with TRBD1. The CDR3 is made up of 15 amino acids. CDR1 and CDR2 from the germline V gene are LNHDA and SQIVND (reference sequence). Trimming at V came to 4 bases and at J to 4 bases, leaving 9 bases not matched to a gene. CDR3 coding DNA: TGTGCCAGTAGTACGGGTGGCAGGGGGTTAGAGACCCAGTACTTC. It translates to CASSTGGRGLETQYF.

This clone was counted a single time. Other DNA sequences from this sample encode an identical CDR3 as well. The chain employs TRBV11-2 and TRBJ2-7; D could derive from TRBD1 or TRBD2 (5 bases each). CDR3 length equals 15 residues. Trimming left V 1 base short and J 6 bases short, with 16 bases between. CDR1 and CDR2 (germline): SGHAT, FQNNGV. The CDR3 DNA is TGTGCCAGCAGCTTAGGGGGCTCGGGAAGGGGCGAGCAGTACTTC. Translation: CASSLGGSGRGEQYF.

This clone was detected only once. The chain uses TRBV21-1 and TRBJ2-1; no DNA check was done on the table's D call, TRBD2. TRBV21-1 is classified as a pseudogene. CDR3 length equals 19 residues. CDR3 in amino acids: CASSPGGLAGGSQGNEQFF. Here the CDR3 DNA reads TGTGCCAGCAGCCCAGGGGGGCTAGCGGGGGGATCGCAGGGTAATGAGCAGTTCTTC.

The chain joins TRBV5-4 to TRBJ2-7; D perhaps matches TRBD2 (6 bases). The CDR3 is made up of 12 amino acids. The V end was cut by 4 bases, the J end by 2 bases, with 7 bases between. The germline gives CDR1 SGHNT, CDR2 YYREEE (reference sequence). For the CDR3, the DNA is TGTGCCAGCAGCCCGGGAGCCTACGAGCAGTACTTC. This translates into CASSPGAYEQYF.

The chain joins TRBV15 to TRBJ2-1; perhaps TRBD2 as D (5 bases). The germline V and J ends were trimmed by 3 bases and 3 bases, with 15 bases remaining between them. This CDR3 is 16 amino acids long. Germline values: CDR1 LNHNV, CDR2 YYDKDF (reference sequence). CDR3 DNA: TGTGCCACCAGCAGCACTAAGGAGACTAACTACAATGAGCAGTTCTTC. Translated: CATSSTKETNYNEQFF.

This chain joins TRBV15 and TRBJ1-2; D remains unclear. The V end was cut by 5 bases, the J end by 4 bases, with 5 bases between. Germline V gene data show CDR1 as LNHNV and CDR2 as YYDKDF (reference sequence). CDR3 length: 11 amino acids. CDR3 residues: CATSGPYGYTF. The CDR3, as DNA: TGTGCCACCAGCGGGCCCTATGGCTACACCTTC. Using reference TRBV15 and TRBJ1-2 for the parts outside the CDR3, the full variable domain is DAMVIQNPRYQVTQFGKPVTLSCSQTLNHNVMYWYQQKSSQAPKLLFHYYDKDFNNEADTPDNFQSRRPNTSFCFLDIRSPGLGDTAMYLCATSGPYGYTFGSGTRLTVV.

The CDR3 protein is CASSSIDSLGEAFF. The CDR3 DNA reads TGTGCCAGCAGCTCTATTGACAGTTTAGGTGAAGCTTTCTTT. This chain joins TRBV7-9 and TRBJ1-1, with D perhaps matching TRBD1 (5 bases). Germline lookup yields CDR1 SEHNR and CDR2 FQNEAQ (reference sequence). V was shortened by 4 bases and J by 7 bases, with 16 bases between the two germline ends. CDR3 length: 14 amino acids.

The J gene is TRBJ1-6, the V gene TRBV27; D is ambiguous. This CDR3 has 15 amino acids. V was trimmed by 9 bases and J by 4 bases, leaving 16 bases between them. Germline values: CDR1 MNHEY, CDR2 SMNVEV (reference sequence). CDR3 DNA sequence: TGTGCCAGTCGAAGCTCCGGCGTTTATAATTCACCCCTCCACTTT. It specifies CASRSSGVYNSPLHF.

This chain uses TRBV27 with TRBJ1-4; D gene ambiguous. Trimming shortened V by 0 bases and J by 9 bases, and 5 bases separated the two germline ends. CDR1 and CDR2 (germline): MNHEY, SMNVEV (reference sequence). This CDR3 is built from 12 residues. CDR3 coding DNA: TGTGCCAGCAGTTTATCCGGACAAAAACTGTTTTTT. Encoded protein: CASSLSGQKLFF.

The chain couples TRBV19 to TRBJ1-2; perhaps TRBD1 as D (6 bases). Trimming removed 3 bases from V and 1 base from J, with 15 bases in between. Germline-derived CDR1 and CDR2 are LNHDA and SQIVND (reference sequence). CDR3 length: 16 amino acids. The CDR3: CASSMTTGLDNYGYTF. The CDR3 DNA follows: TGTGCCAGTAGTATGACCACAGGGTTGGATAACTATGGCTACACCTTC.

This clone was seen only once. The rearrangement uses TRBV27 and TRBJ2-3; a weak D match, TRBD2 (6 bases). Trimming removed 10 bases at V and 0 bases at J, with 11 bases between. The CDR3 spans 13 residues. The germline CDR1 and CDR2 sequences are MNHEY and SMNVEV (reference sequence). The CDR3, as DNA: TGTGCCACTATAGCGGAGAGCACAGATACGCAGTATTTT. Residues: CATIAESTDTQYF.